The present TCR beta chain was sequenced within a study of blood T cell repertoires in COVID-19. Seattle participants joined during active infection and were tracked over time. The CDR3 covers 15 residues. V shed 3 bases, J shed 6 bases, and the junction held 7 bases outside the gene matches. The germline V gene has CDR1 MGHRA and CDR2 YSYEKL. Sequenced by immunoSEQ multiplex PCR; TCRdb stores in-frame clones only, minus some. There are some 260,000 clones in the sample; about 87% occur only once, and 10% to 13% lies in the top ten. V gene TRBV4-1 combines with J gene TRBJ1-5; 8 bases fit TRBD1. The receptor was derived from a woman aged 70-85 years with COVID-19, enrolled during active disease. The sample comprised peripheral blood. The CDR3 bases are TGCGCCAGCAGCCAGGAGGACAGGGTCGTTCAGCCCCAGCATTTT. This encodes CASSQEDRVVQPQHF.